This T cell receptor beta chain comes out of a study of cytomegalovirus exposure and HLA in healthy donors. Whole-study findings and limits: Some highly shared sequence variants likely arose as a pipeline artifact. When presence/absence was analysed, sequencing depth was taken to be roughly uniform across donors. For most TCR beta V segments, an earlier analysis put the productive rate at about 87% or about 30% of the time.

Germline V gene sequence: CDR1 SGHDN, CDR2 FVKESK. The CDR3 has 15 amino acids. V was clipped by 4 bases and J by 4 bases, with 17 bases between them. To note about this clone: Its antigen is as yet unknown.

The primer mix had 60 Vbeta and 13 Jbeta primers. Authors' processing steps: Later analysis identified tens of millions of unique TCR beta chains, about 11 million shared. TCRdb's copy holds only in-frame clones and misses some; the assay was immunoSEQ multiplex PCR. V, J and clone size derive from that table, while D and trimming were established from the DNA sequence. The data contain over 200,000 clones, approximately 81% of them singletons. Sequencing input: PBMCs. The origin of this receptor is a human donor in good health. The J gene is TRBJ2-7, the V gene TRBV14, with a possible D match to TRBD1 (6 bases). Written as DNA, the CDR3 is TGTGCCAGCAGCCTCGTTCGCAGGGGCCCTTACGAGCAGTACTTC. Translating gives CASSLVRRGPYEQYF. The full variable domain, in which reference TRBV14 and TRBJ2-7 provide the parts outside the CDR3, is EAGVTQFPSHSVIEKGQTVTLRCDPISGHDNLYWYRRVMGKEIKFLLHFVKESKQDESGMPNNRFLAERTGGTYSTLKVQPAELEDSGVYFCASSLVRRGPYEQYFGPGTRLTVT.